The 32 T cell receptor beta chains given below trace back to one sample, sequenced in a study of blood T cell repertoires in COVID-19. This table comes from immunoSEQ multiplex PCR, and its TCRdb copy is limited to in-frame clones, with some not included. Here the sample spans approximately 350,000 clones, approximately 91% being singletons. Sequenced sample: peripheral blood. The receptor set was obtained from a woman aged 70 to 79 with COVID-19, enrolled during active disease.

The V call is TRBV5-3, the J call TRBJ1-2; 8 bases line up with TRBD1. TRBV5-3 qualifies as an ORF whose function is uncertain. The trim removed 1 base at V and 4 bases at J, leaving 6 bases unmatched. CDR3 length: 15 residues. For the CDR3, the DNA is TGTGCCAGAAGCTTGCCAGGGGGCTTCGGCTATGGCTACACCTTC. The encoded protein is CARSLPGGFGYGYTF.

The chain combines TRBV19 with TRBJ2-1; a weak D match, TRBD2 (5 bases). V lost 1 base to trimming and J lost 6 bases, with 13 bases between them. This CDR3 region has 15 residues. CDR1 LNHDA and CDR2 SQIVND come from the germline V gene (reference sequence). CDR3 sequence reads: CASSIGLAGFNEQFF. CDR3 DNA: TGTGCCAGTAGTATAGGGCTAGCCGGATTCAATGAGCAGTTCTTC.

The rearrangement uses TRBV2 and TRBJ1-2, with D possibly TRBD1 on 5 matching bases. The CDR3 contains 14 residues. V was pared by 2 bases and J by 3 bases, with 10 bases between. Germline V gene data show CDR1 as SNHLY and CDR2 as FYNNEI. CDR3 in DNA: TGTGCCAGCAGTGAAACGACAGCCTACTATGGCTACACCTTC. Its protein product is CASSETTAYYGYTF.

The chain is built from TRBV24-1 and TRBJ1-2; perhaps TRBD1 as D (6 bases). Germline loops: CDR1 KGHDR, CDR2 SFDVKD. The CDR3 has 16 residues. V dropped 4 bases and J dropped 3 bases, with 17 bases sitting between them. CDR3 loop: CATSDAGQLGHYGYTF. The CDR3 nucleotides read TGTGCCACCAGTGACGCTGGACAGTTAGGCCACTATGGCTACACCTTC.

This sequence joins TRBV4-2 and TRBJ2-3, with D possibly being TRBD2 (7 bases). The CDR3 extends over 16 amino acids. Germline V lookup: CDR1 LGHNA, CDR2 YNFKEQ. The V gene lost 4 bases and the J gene lost 5 bases, with 19 bases spanning the gap. In DNA form, the CDR3 reads TGTGCCAGCAGCCTAAGTGTGGGCGGGGGCCAAGATACGCAGTATTTT. Its translation is CASSLSVGGGQDTQYF.

The chain uses TRBV6-5 and TRBJ1-2; D not certain. Germline V gene sequence: CDR1 MNHEY, CDR2 SVGAGI. V lost 3 bases and J lost 4, with 9 bases in between. The length of the CDR3 is 13 residues. Written as DNA, the CDR3 is TGTGCCAGCAGTTATGGGGAGACCTATGGCTACACCTTC. It translates to CASSYGETYGYTF.

The chain is built from TRBV7-2 and TRBJ1-6; no firm D call. The CDR3 has 12 residues. The germline V gene encodes CDR1 SGHTA and CDR2 FQGNSA. The germline V and J ends were trimmed by 6 bases and 7 bases, with 7 bases remaining between them. CDR3 in DNA: TGTGCCAGCAGTTACCTAAATTCACCCCTCCACTTT. Translated: CASSYLNSPLHF.

A remark on this clone: The limits of the CDR3 on the DNA are not certain, so only TCRdb's listed CDR3 is given. The chain has TRBV12-3 or TRBV12-4 and TRBJ1-2; TRBD1 is the table's D call and was not checked against the DNA. Ends included, the CDR3 has 13 residues. CDR3 protein: CASSSSTFYGYTF.

The chain couples TRBV2 to TRBJ1-5, with a tentative D call TRBD1 (5 bases). CDR1 is SNHLY and CDR2 is FYNNEI in the germline V gene. This CDR3 is built from 13 residues. Trimming took 3 bases from V and 7 from J, leaving 10 bases between them. This chain's CDR3 is CASSDDRAQPQHF. The CDR3 DNA reads as TGTGCCAGCAGTGATGACAGAGCCCAGCCCCAGCATTTT.

This rearrangement joins TRBV4-3 to TRBJ1-6, with D possibly TRBD1 on 6 matching bases. The CDR3 length is 16 residues. The ends were cut back, 4 bases at V and 9 bases at J, with 19 bases in the middle. Germline-derived CDR1 and CDR2 are LGHNA and YSLEER. The CDR3 region is CASSLFRGQLTSPLHF. The CDR3 DNA reads TGCGCCAGCAGCCTTTTTCGCGGACAGTTAACTTCACCCCTCCACTTT.

The rearrangement joins TRBV28 to TRBJ1-2, with D maybe TRBD1 (6 bases). This CDR3 contains 13 residues. Germline V gene lookup returns CDR1 MDHEN and CDR2 SYDVKM. The V end was cut by 5 bases, the J end by 4 bases, with 11 bases between. CDR3 sequence reads: CASSTQGLYGYTF. In nucleotides, the CDR3 is TGTGCCAGCAGTACACAGGGCCTCTATGGCTACACCTTC.

This clone has just a few counts. This chain connects TRBV3-1 (or the pseudogene TRBV3-2) to TRBJ1-2; D is ambiguous. The germline V gene encodes CDR1 LGHDT and CDR2 YNNKEL (reference sequence). V lost 1 base and J lost 8, with 14 bases in between. This CDR3 is 14 amino acids long. CDR3 DNA sequence: TGTGCCAGCAGCCAAGTAGGCCCCGCGGGGGGCTACACCTTC. Translated: CASSQVGPAGGYTF.

With respect to this clone: One end of the junction varies from germline; a read error may be responsible. The CDR3 here is CASSPIGLTSEKLFF. In DNA, the CDR3 is TGTGCCAGCAGTCCTATAGGGCTAACTAGTGAAAAACTGTTTTTT. This chain connects TRBV27 to TRBJ1-4, with no clear D. This CDR3 comprises 15 residues. Per the germline V gene, CDR1 is MNHEY and CDR2 is SMNVEV (reference sequence).

The gene calls are TRBV18 and TRBJ1-3; tentative D call: TRBD1 (5 bases). Germline V CDR1 and CDR2: KGHSH, LQKENI. There are 14 residues in the CDR3. V was trimmed by 6 bases and J by 0 bases, leaving 9 bases between them. The CDR3 nucleotides read TGTGCCAGCTCCCACGGGGGCTCTGGAAACACCATATATTTT. Amino acid sequence: CASSHGGSGNTIYF.

V and J are TRBV18 and TRBJ2-1; TRBD2 aligns across 9 bases. This CDR3 has 15 amino acids. Per germline, CDR1 KGHSH and CDR2 LQKENI. J gave up 7 bases and V 3 bases, and 7 bases lay outside the gene matches. CDR3 coding DNA: TGTGCCAGCTCACCGTGGCGGGGGGGTTTTAATGAGCAGTTCTTC. It specifies CASSPWRGGFNEQFF.

The chain has TRBV4-1 and TRBJ2-3, with TRBD1 matching over 9 bases. V trimming: 1 base; J trimming: 5 bases; junction bases outside the gene matches: 1. This CDR3 spans 14 amino acids. Germline assignment: CDR1 MGHRA and CDR2 YSYEKL. This CDR3 reads CASSQVDRGDTQYF. The CDR3 DNA reads as TGCGCCAGCAGCCAAGTGGACAGGGGAGATACGCAGTATTTT.

V usage is TRBV3-1 (or the pseudogene TRBV3-2) and J usage is TRBJ1-2; weak D call: TRBD1 (5 bases). The germline V gene has CDR1 LGHDT and CDR2 YNNKEL (reference sequence). This CDR3 is built from 14 residues. Trimming pared 1 base from V and 8 bases from J, leaving 14 bases between. The CDR3 is CASSQGQSLEGYTF. CDR3 bases: TGTGCCAGCAGCCAAGGACAGTCCCTTGAGGGCTACACCTTC.

In DNA form, the CDR3 reads TGTGCCAGCAGCTCACCAACAGGGGGCCCTTGGGGCTACACCTTC. Protein sequence: CASSSPTGGPWGYTF. V and J are TRBV5-4 and TRBJ1-2; TRBD1 matches at 9 bases. V was pared by 3 bases and J by 8 bases, with 11 bases of the junction left unmatched. The CDR3 spans 15 residues. Germline V lookup: CDR1 SGHNT, CDR2 YYREEE (reference sequence).

CDR3 nucleotide sequence: TGTGCCTGGAGTGTATTTCCCCCAGGAAATAGCAATCAGCCCCAGCATTTT. It codes for CAWSVFPPGNSNQPQHF. The chain links TRBV30 to TRBJ1-5, with no clear D. There are 17 residues in the CDR3. The germline gives CDR1 GTSNPN, CDR2 SVGIG (reference sequence). V lost 0 bases to trimming and J lost 0 bases, with 15 bases between them.

The rearrangement joins TRBV24-1 to TRBJ2-3; D is possibly TRBD2 (6 bases). Germline CDR1 is KGHDR and CDR2 is SFDVKD. The CDR3 runs to 15 residues. V was cut by 4 bases and J by 1 base, with 11 bases left in between. CDR3 nucleotide sequence: TGTGCCACCAGTGACCTTGAGCGGGGCACAGATACGCAGTATTTT. It codes for CATSDLERGTDTQYF.

This clone was counted between two and nine times. The gene calls are TRBV7-2 and TRBJ2-1; 8 positions agree with TRBD1. Germline V gives CDR1 SGHTA, CDR2 FQGNSA. J was trimmed by 7 bases and V by 6 bases; bases with no gene match: 8. This CDR3 region has 14 residues. In nucleotides, the CDR3 is TGTGCCAGCAGGCCTCGACAGGGGATGAATGAGCAGTTCTTC. Translation: CASRPRQGMNEQFF.

This chain joins TRBV28 and TRBJ1-3; D remains ambiguous. V was cut by 6 bases and J by 1 base, with 10 bases left in between. The CDR3 has 14 amino acids. Per germline, CDR1 MDHEN and CDR2 SYDVKM. The CDR3 is CASRSGGSGNTIYF. The CDR3 region has the DNA TGTGCCAGCAGGAGTGGCGGGTCTGGAAACACCATATATTTT.

This clone was detected only once. This chain connects TRBV25-1 to TRBJ2-1; tentatively, D is TRBD1 (5 bases). The CDR3 contains 13 residues. The germline CDR1 and CDR2 sequences are MGHDK and SYGVNS. V lost 9 bases and J 0 bases, leaving 9 bases between the germline ends. This chain's CDR3 is CASAQGSYNEQFF. DNA of the CDR3: TGTGCCAGTGCCCAGGGCTCCTACAATGAGCAGTTCTTC.

Here the CDR3 reads CASSLQYYNSPLHF. DNA for the CDR3: TGTGCCAGCAGCTTGCAGTACTATAATTCACCCCTCCACTTT. J is TRBJ1-6 and V is TRBV5-6; D remains ambiguous. The V gene's germline CDR1 is SGHDT and CDR2 YYEEEE. The germline V and J ends were trimmed by 1 base and 3 bases, with 5 bases remaining between them. The CDR3 contains 14 residues.

The J gene is TRBJ2-7, the V gene TRBV7-9; D is perhaps TRBD2 (6 bases). Germline CDR1 SEHNR, CDR2 FQNEAQ (reference sequence). V was clipped by 3 bases and J by 2 bases, with 11 bases between them. The CDR3 spans 14 residues. This chain's CDR3 is CASSLAGLAYEQYF. The CDR3 DNA is TGTGCCAGCAGCTTGGCGGGGTTAGCCTACGAGCAGTACTTC. Full variable domain (outside the CDR3, taken from reference TRBV7-9 and TRBJ2-7): DTGVSQNPRHKITKRGQNVTFRCDPISEHNRLYWYRQTLGQGPEFLTYFQNEAQLEKSRLLSDRFSAERPKGSFSTLEIQRTEQGDSAMYLCASSLAGLAYEQYFGPGTRLTVT.

The count of this clone is one. This sequence joins TRBV6-5 and TRBJ2-3; TRBD1 aligns across 7 bases. J gave up 3 bases and V 6 bases, and 6 bases lay outside the gene matches. The germline V gene has CDR1 MNHEY and CDR2 SVGAGI. The CDR3 is 14 amino acids. The CDR3 DNA reads TGTGCCAGCAGGAGGGACAGTATTACAGATACGCAGTATTTT. This gives the protein CASRRDSITDTQYF.

This sequence joins TRBV5-1 and TRBJ2-1; 9 nucleotides agree with TRBD1. Trimming removed 4 bases from V and 9 bases from J; junction bases left unmatched: 8. The CDR3 is made up of 14 amino acids. Per germline, CDR1 SGHRS and CDR2 YFSETQ. CDR3 bases: TGCGCCAGCAGCGTCAGGACAGGGGAGGGTGAGCAGTTCTTC. Its translation: CASSVRTGEGEQFF.

The chain has TRBV30 and TRBJ1-1; TRBD1 is a possible D gene (6 bases). CDR1 and CDR2 from the germline V gene are GTSNPN and SVGIG (reference sequence). The CDR3 spans 15 residues. Trimming cost V 2 bases and J 1 base, with 14 bases left between them. CDR3 sequence (DNA): TGTGCCTGGAGTCCAGGGGACACCTGGAACACTGAAGCTTTCTTT. It yields the protein CAWSPGDTWNTEAFF.

The genes are TRBV9 and TRBJ1-2, with D perhaps matching TRBD1 (5 bases). The germline gives CDR1 SGDLS, CDR2 YYNGEE. CDR3 size: 13 residues. V was cut by 5 bases and J by 0 bases, with 8 bases left in between. CDR3 protein: CASSAGTNYGYTF. In DNA form, the CDR3 reads TGTGCCAGCAGTGCAGGGACTAACTATGGCTACACCTTC.

The V gene is TRBV30, the J gene TRBJ1-1, with 8 bases identical to TRBD1. V shed 3 bases and J 5 bases; nucleotides not matched to a gene: 5. The CDR3 totals 13 residues. Germline CDR1 reads GTSNPN; CDR2 reads SVGIG (reference sequence). The CDR3 DNA reads TGTGCCTGGAGGCAGGGGGCGGGGACTGAAGCTTTCTTT. Amino acids: CAWRQGAGTEAFF.

This CDR3 is CANPRTGVTGNTIYF. The CDR3 coding sequence is TGTGCCAACCCGAGGACAGGGGTGACTGGAAACACCATATATTTT. J is TRBJ1-3 and V is TRBV27; TRBD1 matches 9 bases. CDR3 length equals 15 residues. Per the germline V gene, CDR1 is MNHEY and CDR2 is SMNVEV (reference sequence). Trimming cost V 10 bases and J 2 bases; bases outside gene matches: 9.

The chain employs TRBV20-1 and TRBJ1-1; D unresolved. The length of the CDR3 is 11 residues. Germline V gene data show CDR1 as DFQATT and CDR2 as SNEGSKA (reference sequence). The CDR3 DNA reads TGCGCGGGTCACCCGAACACTGAAGCTTTCTTT. This sequence encodes CAGHPNTEAFF.